This TCR beta chain was documented in a study of cytomegalovirus exposure and HLA in healthy donors. Losses at the gene ends were 5 bases for V and 1 base for J; bases not matched to a gene: 9. This CDR3 comprises 16 residues. Germline loops: CDR1 SGHAT, CDR2 FQNNGV. The PCR employed 60 Vbeta primers together with 13 Jbeta primers. Sequencing used immunoSEQ multiplex PCR; TCRdb keeps in-frame clones, though not all of them. The sample lists over 250,000 clones, roughly two thirds occurring once. This chain uses TRBV11-2 with TRBJ2-5, with 8 bases matching TRBD2. The source is a female donor in good health and CMV-seronegative. The sequenced sample consisted of PBMCs. CDR3 sequence (DNA): TGTGCCAGCAGCCTGCCGGGACTAGTGGGCCAAGAGACCCAGTACTTC. The encoded protein is CASSLPGLVGQETQYF.